The 11 T cell receptor beta chains reported below all come from one sample, sequenced in a study of blood T cell repertoires in COVID-19. Sequenced by immunoSEQ multiplex PCR; TCRdb stores in-frame clones only, minus some. The sample shows about 42,000 clones, roughly 92% of them seen only once. Sequencing was carried out using peripheral blood. The receptors were gathered from a man aged 50-59 years with active COVID-19.

The chain recombines TRBV18 with TRBJ1-4; D is uncertain. This CDR3 comprises 12 residues. CDR1 and CDR2 (germline): KGHSH, LQKENI. V was pared by 5 bases and J by 7 bases, with 8 bases between. The CDR3 region is CASSGGGEKLFF. DNA for the CDR3: TGTGCCAGCTCAGGAGGTGGTGAAAAACTGTTTTTT.

This chain uses TRBV2 with TRBJ2-7; TRBD2 matches at 11 bases. CDR1 is SNHLY, CDR2 FYNNEI, per germline. The CDR3 length is 13 residues. Trimming cost V 6 bases and J 4 bases; bases outside gene matches: 2. CDR3 in DNA: TGTGCCAGCAGGGGACTAGCGGAATACGAGCAGTACTTC. Translating it yields CASRGLAEYEQYF. Full variable domain (rest looked up from reference TRBV2 and TRBJ2-7): EPEVTQTPSHQVTQMGQEVILRCVPISNHLYFYWYRQILGQKVEFLVSFYNNEISEKSEIFDDQFSVERPDGSNFTLKIRSTKLEDSAMYFCASRGLAEYEQYFGPGTRLTVT.

V usage is TRBV2 and J usage is TRBJ2-1, with 9 bases that match TRBD2. V dropped 2 bases and J dropped 8; count of bases not matched to a gene: 4. The CDR3 totals 14 residues. Per germline, CDR1 SNHLY and CDR2 FYNNEI. The CDR3 here is CASSELAGTYEQFF. The DNA for the CDR3 is TGTGCCAGCAGTGAACTAGCGGGAACCTATGAGCAGTTCTTC. Using reference TRBV2 and TRBJ2-1 for the parts outside the CDR3, the full variable domain is EPEVTQTPSHQVTQMGQEVILRCVPISNHLYFYWYRQILGQKVEFLVSFYNNEISEKSEIFDDQFSVERPDGSNFTLKIRSTKLEDSAMYFCASSELAGTYEQFFGPGTRLTVL.

The DNA for the CDR3 is TGTGCCAGCAGCCAAGGGACAGGGGATAGGCAGCCCCAGCATTTT. Translating it yields CASSQGTGDRQPQHF. The chain uses TRBV3-1 (or the pseudogene TRBV3-2) and TRBJ1-5; 9 bases match TRBD1. The CDR3 loop spans 15 amino acids. Germline trimming cut 1 base from V and 7 bases from J; bases unmatched to any gene: 5. CDR1 and CDR2 (germline): LGHDT, YNNKEL (reference sequence).

The chain has TRBV19 and TRBJ1-5, with D possibly matching TRBD1 (6 bases). Germline V CDR1 and CDR2: LNHDA, SQIVND (reference sequence). Trimming took off 5 bases at V and 11 bases at J, with 19 bases between the two ends. This CDR3 is built from 14 residues. The CDR3 region is CASSSTAGALAQHF. The CDR3 coding sequence is TGTGCCAGTAGTTCGACGGCGGGGGCTCTTGCCCAGCATTTT.

The chain has TRBV29-1 and TRBJ1-2, with TRBD1 identical over 10 bases. The length of the CDR3 is 17 residues. Trimming took 1 base from V and 2 from J; bases not matched to a gene: 10. The germline V gene has CDR1 SQVTM and CDR2 ANQGSEA. CDR3 amino acids: CSVEGTGGRGTNYGYTF. DNA for the CDR3: TGCAGCGTTGAAGGGACAGGGGGAAGAGGTACGAACTATGGCTACACCTTC.

The chain combines TRBV9 with TRBJ1-2, with TRBD1 as a possible D gene (5 bases). The CDR3 has 14 residues. Between the trimmed V and J ends, which lost 4 bases and 3 bases, there was a span of 13 bases. In germline, CDR1 is SGDLS, CDR2 YYNGEE. CDR3 in amino acids: CASSRHRGDYGYTF. DNA for the CDR3: TGTGCCAGCAGCAGACACCGGGGGGACTATGGCTACACCTTC. Looking up the rest from reference TRBV9 and TRBJ1-2 gives the full variable domain: DSGVTQTPKHLITATGQRVTLRCSPRSGDLSVYWYQQSLDQGLQFLIQYYNGEERAKGNILERFSAQQFPDLHSELNLSSLELGDSALYFCASSRHRGDYGYTFGSGTRLTVV.

V usage is TRBV14 and J usage is TRBJ1-2; TRBD1 matches 7 bases. Germline CDR1 and CDR2: SGHDN and FVKESK. V lost 1 base, J lost 5 bases, and 1 base stayed unmatched. The CDR3 sequence is 13 residues long. The CDR3 sequence is CASSQGTGYGYTF. CDR3 in DNA: TGTGCCAGCAGCCAAGGGACAGGTTATGGCTACACCTTC.

The rearrangement uses TRBV7-2 and TRBJ2-4; D may be TRBD1 (5 bases). The germline V gene encodes CDR1 SGHTA and CDR2 FQGNSA. CDR3 length: 14 residues. Trimming took 5 bases from V and 10 from J, leaving 18 bases between them. DNA for the CDR3: TGTGCCAGCAGCCCCCGGGCTTCTCCAGGGATTCAGTACTTC. This translates into CASSPRASPGIQYF.

With regard to this clone: Compared with germline, one end of the junction differs, possibly owing to a read error. V usage is TRBV9 and J usage is TRBJ2-1, with D uncertain. The germline gives CDR1 SGDLS, CDR2 YYNGEE. This CDR3 contains 12 residues. The CDR3 DNA is TGTGCCAGCAGCTACTCCTCCAATGAGCAGTTCTTC. This sequence encodes CASSYSSNEQFF.

The chain employs TRBV15 and TRBJ2-7; D unresolved. This CDR3 has 16 residues. The germline CDR1 and CDR2 sequences are LNHNV and YYDKDF (reference sequence). Trimming removed 5 bases from V and 0 bases from J, with 17 bases in between. The CDR3 reads CATSAADRVSSYEQYF. The CDR3 coding sequence is TGTGCCACCAGCGCGGCCGACCGGGTAAGCTCCTACGAGCAGTACTTC.